This T cell receptor (beta chain) was recovered during a study of blood T cell repertoires in COVID-19. Overall study context: Spain, Italy and the United States supplied samples that represented acute and convalescent COVID-19. PBMCs, B-cell-depleted T cells, or T cells were the source of the cDNA or gDNA that made up the material.

With V trimmed by 0 bases and J by 0 bases, 2 bases remained unmatched. The CDR3 sequence is 15 residues long. Germline loops: CDR1 SGHRS, CDR2 YFSETQ. In the original processing: Amplification of reference gene primers provided the estimated nucleated cell counts. Only in-frame clones appear in the TCRdb table, and some are missing; sequencing was by immunoSEQ multiplex PCR. That table supplies the V and J calls and clone size; D and trimming were determined from the DNA. The table has about 140,000 clones, about four fifths seen once; the top ten hold approximately 5%. This clone was observed a handful of times.

The chain links TRBV5-1 to TRBJ1-2, with 7 positions matching TRBD1. The sample taken for sequencing was peripheral blood. The TCR comes from a human donor in a cohort sampled during active COVID-19. CDR3 coding DNA: TGCGCCAGCAGCTTGGGACAGGGCACTAACTATGGCTACACCTTC. Translated: CASSLGQGTNYGYTF.